This T cell receptor beta chain is from a study of patients and donors after allogeneic stem cell transplantation. Germline CDR1 reads SGHKS; CDR2 reads YYEKEE (reference sequence). The CDR3 sequence is 13 residues long. V was shortened by 4 bases and J by 2 bases, with 10 bases between the two germline ends. TCRdb reanalysed the RT-PCR reads using MiXCR and keeps one entry per CDR3 protein. The sample carries roughly 960,000 distinct CDR3 sequences, about a sixth recorded once. This sequence was found in a human donor who was either an allogeneic HSCT recipient or a stem cell or donor lymphocyte infusion donor (not recorded which). It is not recorded whose cells these are; they may come from a transplant donor. Sequencing was done on a sample of blood, either unsorted or a sorted T cell fraction (not recorded which). V and J are TRBV5-5 and TRBJ2-7, with D perhaps matching TRBD1 (5 bases). Written as DNA, the CDR3 is TGTGCCAGCAGCATCAGGGTCCCCTACGAGCAGTACTTC. Encoded protein: CASSIRVPYEQYF. Complete variable domain (other parts from reference TRBV5-5 and TRBJ2-7): DAGVTQSPTHLIKTRGQQVTLRCSPISGHKSVSWYQQVLGQGPQFIFQYYEKEERGRGNFPDRFSARQFPNYSSELNVNALLLGDSALYLCASSIRVPYEQYFGPGTRLTVT.